This note documents a single TCR beta chain sequence. Its antigen is unidentified. This entry comes from a study of cytomegalovirus exposure and HLA in healthy donors. Points from the study as a whole: It was reported in a later analysis that an Asian-associated ancestry cluster showed fewer N-insertions than the 666-donor mean.

Germline loops: CDR1 MNHEY, CDR2 SVGAGI. The CDR3 runs 14 residues. V was clipped by 4 bases and J by 1 base, with 10 bases between them. The PCR used 60 Vbeta and 13 Jbeta primers. Profiled with immunoSEQ multiplex PCR; TCRdb holds only in-frame clones, not every one. The table includes 150,000 or so clones, 70% to 80% detected once. The specimen was PBMCs. The chain has TRBV6-5 and TRBJ1-1, with D possibly TRBD1 on 6 matching bases. The receptor comes from a man aged 30-40 years in good health and CMV-seronegative. The CDR3 protein is CASSLEQGNTEAFF. In DNA form, the CDR3 reads TGTGCCAGCAGTTTGGAACAGGGGAACACTGAAGCTTTCTTT.